The 13 T cell receptor beta chains in this list originate from one sample, sequenced in a study of T cells in Graves' hyperthyroidism and ophthalmopathy (dated by TCRdb to the late 2010s). Library creation used multiplex PCR. Sequenced on an Illumina HiSeq 2000. Amplification of TCR beta CDR3 regions was carried out from RNA transcripts. A first-round RT-PCR of the TCR CDR3 used the HTBI primer set with the Qiagen OneStep RT-PCR kit. TCRdb redid the processing of the public reads, applying fastp at Q25 and MiXCR, and retained in-frame beta chains. Rows are combined by CDR3 protein, so each entry shows the most common genes and DNA. This sample holds hundreds of thousands of distinct CDR3 sequences; around 15% were observed only once. The ten biggest clones cover about 10% of the sample. Material: blood. These receptors were obtained from a woman aged 18-35 years with Graves' hyperthyroidism.

This clonotype was seen many times. The gene calls are TRBV7-9 and TRBJ2-1; 8 nucleotides line up with TRBD1. The length of the CDR3 is 14 residues. CDR1 is SEHNR, CDR2 FQNEAQ, per germline (reference sequence). The V and J ends lost 5 bases and 10 bases, in that order; junction bases with no gene match: 10. CDR3 sequence reads: CASSADRAVGEQFF. In DNA form, the CDR3 reads TGTGCCAGCAGCGCGGACAGGGCCGTTGGGGAGCAGTTCTTC.

CDR3 in amino acids: CASSSRGAWPTEAFF. The DNA of the CDR3 is TGTGCCAGTAGTTCACGGGGCGCGTGGCCCACTGAAGCTTTCTTT. J is TRBJ1-1 and V is TRBV19; weak D call: TRBD1 (5 bases). Germline assignment: CDR1 LNHDA and CDR2 SQIVND (reference sequence). CDR3 length equals 15 residues. V was clipped by 5 bases and J by 4 bases, with 17 bases between them.

This clonotype has a count of ten or more. The chain links TRBV6-1 to TRBJ2-3; perhaps TRBD1 as D (5 bases). V was pared by 6 bases and J by 5 bases, with 12 bases between. Germline CDR1 MNHNS, CDR2 SASEGT. The CDR3 contains 13 residues. The CDR3 nucleotides are TGTGCCAGCAGATTTGGCAGGGTAGATACGCAGTATTTT. Protein sequence: CASRFGRVDTQYF.

There are many counts of this clonotype. The chain is built from TRBV11-2 and TRBJ2-7; TRBD2 is a possible D gene (6 bases). V was pared by 5 bases and J by 7 bases, with 24 bases between. Germline CDR1 reads SGHAT; CDR2 reads FQNNGV. The CDR3 has 16 amino acids. CDR3 sequence reads: CASSGVRGTATWEQYF. DNA of the CDR3: TGTGCCAGCAGCGGAGTTCGCGGGACGGCCACTTGGGAGCAGTACTTC. The full variable domain, with the rest looked up from reference TRBV11-2 and TRBJ2-7, is EAGVAQSPRYKIIEKRQSVAFWCNPISGHATLYWYQQILGQGPKLLIQFQNNGVVDDSQLPKDRFSAERLKGVDSTLKIQPAKLEDSAVYLCASSGVRGTATWEQYFGPGTRLTVT.

This clonotype was detected only a few times. The rearrangement links TRBV7-2 to TRBJ2-1; no definite D call. The germline V gene has CDR1 SGHTA and CDR2 FQGNSA. This CDR3 is 14 amino acids long. V was shortened by 0 bases and J by 10 bases, with 13 bases between the two germline ends. CDR3 coding DNA: TGTGCCAGCAGCTTAGCGAACCTAATGAGGGAGCAGTTCTTC. As protein: CASSLANLMREQFF.

Turning to this clonotype: At one end, the junction sequence differs from germline, possibly due to a read error. The chain carries TRBV12-3 or TRBV12-4 and TRBJ1-2; 7 nucleotides align to TRBD1. This CDR3 has 14 residues. This CDR3 is CASSRGTAHYGYTF. CDR3 sequence (DNA): TGTGCCAGCAGTCGAGGGACAGCTCATTATGGATACACCTTC.

V is TRBV4-1 and J is TRBJ2-5; D may be TRBD2 (5 bases). The CDR3 has 14 residues. Trimming took 0 bases from V and 4 from J, leaving 9 bases between them. Germline V CDR1 and CDR2: MGHRA, YSYEKL. CDR3 in amino acids: CASSQEPGGETQYF. DNA of the CDR3: TGCGCCAGCAGCCAAGAGCCCGGAGGAGAGACCCAGTACTTC.

This clonotype came up many times. This clone may be a read error of a much larger clone one base away. The chain has TRBV20-1 and TRBJ1-2, with TRBD1 identical over 7 bases. The CDR3 extends over 14 amino acids. Germline CDR1 is DFQATT and CDR2 is SNEGSKA (reference sequence). CDR3 coding DNA: TGCAGAGCTGGCGCCGGGACAGCTAACTATGGCTACACCTTC. Amino acids: CRAGAGTANYGYTF.

There are many counts of this clonotype. The J gene is TRBJ2-3, the V gene TRBV7-9; D unclear. The CDR3 consists of 15 residues. Between the trimmed V and J ends, which lost 0 bases and 5 bases, there was a span of 12 bases. CDR1 SEHNR and CDR2 FQNEAQ come from the germline V gene (reference sequence). This CDR3 reads CASSLAKATGDTQYF. The CDR3 DNA follows: TGTGCCAGCAGCTTAGCGAAGGCTACCGGAGATACGCAGTATTTT.

This clonotype was counted only a few times. This sequence joins TRBV12-3 or TRBV12-4 and TRBJ2-5; TRBD2 aligns across 10 bases. The CDR3 is made up of 12 amino acids. The junction had 8 bases not matched to a gene; V was cut back by 6 bases and J by 13 bases. CDR3 bases: TGTGCCAGCAGCTACCAAGCGGGAGGGAGGTACTTC. The encoded protein is CASSYQAGGRYF.

There are many counts of this clonotype. The chain combines TRBV7-9 with TRBJ2-3, with TRBD1 matching 7 bases. Germline assignment: CDR1 SEHNR and CDR2 FQNEAQ (reference sequence). CDR3 length: 16 residues. The ends lost 4 bases at V and 1 base at J; junction bases unmatched: 8. CDR3 protein: CASSWDQGGGTDTQYF. The CDR3 DNA is TGTGCCAGCAGCTGGGATCAAGGGGGCGGCACAGATACGCAGTATTTT.

V gene TRBV18 combines with J gene TRBJ2-1, with 7 bases aligning to TRBD2. CDR1 and CDR2 (germline): KGHSH, LQKENI. There are 16 residues in the CDR3. With V trimmed by 3 bases and J by 6 bases, 11 bases remained unmatched. The CDR3 DNA reads TGTGCCAGCTCACCTCCAAGCGGGATATGGTCCAATGAGCAGTTCTTC. It specifies CASSPPSGIWSNEQFF.

At least ten counts were recorded for this clonotype. The rearrangement joins TRBV30 to TRBJ1-2; D is unclear. The CDR3 is made up of 12 amino acids. Trimming left V 4 bases short and J 3 bases short, with 9 bases between. The germline gives CDR1 GTSNPN, CDR2 SVGIG (reference sequence). The CDR3 region is CAWKGWYYGYTF. The CDR3 DNA reads TGTGCCTGGAAGGGTTGGTACTATGGCTACACCTTC.